This T cell receptor beta chain stems from a study of CD8+ T cells in alopecia areata listed by TCRdb under 2018. About the full investigation: Treated patients were enrolled in an open-label pilot trial of oral tofacitinib at 5 to 10 mg twice daily for moderate-to-severe alopecia areata. Tofacitinib was given for 6 to 18 months, followed by 6 months of follow-up off drug to assess delayed response and recurrence. In treated patients, disease severity was measured using the SALT score, which gives the percentage of scalp surface area affected. To study T cell clonal expansion in alopecia areata, the researchers applied high-throughput TCRbeta sequencing to both the C3H/HeJ mouse model and human patients. In humans, TCRbeta sequencing was performed on scalp tissue and on sorted CD4+ and CD8+ peripheral blood T cells from healthy controls and from patients with patchy or totalis/universalis alopecia areata. Biopsies were taken from tofacitinib-treated patients at baseline and at 4 and 24 weeks of treatment, and a later scalp biopsy was taken in several of the tofacitinib-treated patients. Scalp clonality was compared across normal scalp (n=4), patchy alopecia areata scalp (n=8), and alopecia totalis/universalis scalp (n=8). The RNA source kit depended on sample type: the PAXgene miRNA kit for fixed scalp, the miRNeasy kit for PBMCs, and the RNeasy kit for mouse skin. TCRbeta CDR3 regions were amplified by immunoSEQ multiplex PCR using 35 Vbeta forward and 13 Jbeta reverse primers. General study outcomes and caveats: Scalp TCR repertoire analysis is complicated because resident alphabeta T cells in normal human skin are also sequenced, whereas mouse skin is dominated by gammadelta T cells. Higher clonality and more expanded CD8+ clones were observed in lesional scalp than in normal scalp, particularly in alopecia totalis/universalis, a finding suggestive of antigenic drive. Shared TCR sequences between patients were less evident than in mice, which may be partly attributable to HLA diversity in the patient population. With tofacitinib, both scalp clonality and the number of expanded CD8+ clones among the top 100 scalp clones went down significantly. During tofacitinib treatment, many expanded lesional clones stuck around in both scalp and blood, and this persistence may partly explain why relapse happens after treatment is stopped. The treated cohort was small, with a single nonresponder, so links between baseline CD8+ expansion and response need larger studies.

V was cut back by 11 bases and J by 3 bases, leaving a gap of 17 bases between them. CDR3 length: 13 amino acids, cysteine to phenylalanine. Of all the DNA, just the CDR3 is kept, 39 bases in frame from base 1. Taken from the germline V gene, the CDR1 and CDR2 loops are MNHNS and SASEGT. In light of the paper, this sample's treatment or condition label describes: oral pan-JAK inhibitor, 5-10 mg twice daily. Peripheral blood and lesional scalp punch biopsies were obtained from patients with alopecia areata. PBMCs were isolated by density centrifugation and stained for CD3, CD4 and CD8, after which CD4+ and CD8+ T cells were sorted on a FACSAria. A remark on this clone: It has no known antigen specificity. No quality values exist for individual bases; no much larger clone is one base distant.

Library method: the immunoSEQ multiplex PCR assay. To provide template for TCR sequencing, every sample had RNA extracted and reverse transcribed into cDNA. First-strand cDNA was synthesized using SuperScript III with a 2:1 mix of oligo-dT and random hexamers. A synthetic immune receptor repertoire was used to assess amplification bias, and residual bias was removed computationally. The published analysis was carried out like this. Raw reads were preprocessed to remove errors, and CDR3 was defined by IMGT conventions from the conserved cysteine to phenylalanine. Clonality was calculated as 1 minus Shannon entropy normalized by log2 of the number of productive unique TCRs. Scalp TCRbeta sequences were cross-referenced with sorted blood CD4 and CD8 repertoires so that the CD4 or CD8 identity of scalp clones could be inferred. TCRdb holds this immuneACCESS table with in-frame rearrangements only. Some clones are missing; in checked studies, unresolved V genes explain under half, and the rest has no known cause. The V and J calls and clone size were taken over from that table, and D and trimming were inferred from the DNA. This sample gives a few hundred thousand clones in total; 60% of them show up just once. About 0.89% of the sample is held by the ten biggest clonotypes.

The source was CD4+ T cells sorted from blood, collected around week 52, from a patient treated with tofacitinib. The TCR originated in a human donor with alopecia areata. This receptor chain uses TRBV6-1 and TRBJ2-7; TRBD2 is possibly the D segment (5 matching bases). The CDR3 corresponds to CAAGTGFYYEQYF. DNA sequence: TGTGCCGCAGGAACGGGATTCTACTACGAGCAGTACTTC.